These 7 T cell receptor beta chains originate from one sample sequenced in a study of T cells after yellow fever vaccination. MiXCR, run by TCRdb on the 5' RACE reads, gives a single entry per CDR3 protein. The profile shows under 400,000 distinct CDR3 sequences, around 10% of them singletons. The sequences come from PBMCs, collected on the day of the first yellow fever vaccination. These receptors originate from a man between 18 and 29 years old who received the YFV17D yellow fever vaccine.

There are many counts of this clonotype. The chain couples TRBV12-3 or TRBV12-4 to TRBJ2-3; TRBD2 matches at 9 bases. The CDR3 is 18 residues long. V was pared by 5 bases and J by 1 base, with 13 bases of the junction left unmatched. The CDR3 DNA sequence: TGTGCCAGCAGTGGAAGCGGGGGGACTCCTTTTGGCACAGATACGCAGTATTTT. Translating it yields CASSGSGGTPFGTDTQYF.

This clonotype was found a few times. The chain combines TRBV9 with TRBJ2-3; either TRBD1 or TRBD2 may fit D (5 bases each). The germline CDR1 and CDR2 sequences are SGDLS and YYNGEE. CDR3 length: 16 residues. V dropped 7 bases and J dropped 2 bases, with 20 bases sitting between them. Here the CDR3 DNA reads TGTGCCAGCGGGGGTGGACGAAGCCACAACACAGATACGCAGTATTTT. Amino acids: CASGGGRSHNTDTQYF.

This clonotype has a handful of counts. This chain links TRBV2 with TRBJ2-7, with D perhaps matching TRBD1 (6 bases). V lost 6 bases to trimming and J lost 3 bases, with 18 bases between them. Germline V gene sequence: CDR1 SNHLY, CDR2 FYNNEI. The CDR3 totals 15 residues. The CDR3 sequence: CASRGLGTLVYEQYF. CDR3 bases: TGTGCCAGCAGGGGATTAGGGACATTGGTCTACGAGCAGTACTTC.

The chain has TRBV5-1 and TRBJ1-1; D unclear. Germline values: CDR1 SGHRS, CDR2 YFSETQ. This CDR3 is built from 14 residues. Between the trimmed V and J ends, which lost 3 bases and 3 bases, there was a span of 12 bases. DNA of the CDR3: TGCGCCAGCAGCTGGATTGGGGTGGACACTGAAGCTTTCTTT. It encodes CASSWIGVDTEAFF.

This clonotype showed up just a few times. This chain uses TRBV28 with TRBJ2-3, with TRBD1 matching 8 bases. Per the germline V gene, CDR1 is MDHEN and CDR2 is SYDVKM. The CDR3 covers 16 residues. The J segment lost 2 bases and the V segment lost 1 base, leaving 5 bases of the junction unmatched. The CDR3 region is CASSLLNRGDTDTQYF. DNA for the CDR3: TGTGCCAGCAGTTTATTAAACAGGGGGGACACAGATACGCAGTATTTT.

This clonotype was seen a handful of times. J is TRBJ2-3 and V is TRBV7-2; 10 bases are shared with TRBD2. V shed 2 bases and J 2 bases; nucleotides not matched to a gene: 4. This CDR3 comprises 16 residues. Germline V lookup: CDR1 SGHTA, CDR2 FQGNSA. The CDR3 reads CASSLISGGHTDTQYF. The DNA for the CDR3 is TGTGCCAGCAGCTTAATTAGCGGGGGGCACACAGATACGCAGTATTTT.

The genes are TRBV6-5 and TRBJ1-6; D unresolved. Germline values: CDR1 MNHEY, CDR2 SVGAGI. The CDR3 runs 15 residues. Between the trimmed V and J ends, which lost 4 bases and 4 bases, there was a span of 11 bases. The CDR3 sequence: CASSSHLAYNSPLHF. CDR3 sequence (DNA): TGTGCCAGCAGTTCGCACCTAGCTTATAATTCACCCCTCCACTTT.